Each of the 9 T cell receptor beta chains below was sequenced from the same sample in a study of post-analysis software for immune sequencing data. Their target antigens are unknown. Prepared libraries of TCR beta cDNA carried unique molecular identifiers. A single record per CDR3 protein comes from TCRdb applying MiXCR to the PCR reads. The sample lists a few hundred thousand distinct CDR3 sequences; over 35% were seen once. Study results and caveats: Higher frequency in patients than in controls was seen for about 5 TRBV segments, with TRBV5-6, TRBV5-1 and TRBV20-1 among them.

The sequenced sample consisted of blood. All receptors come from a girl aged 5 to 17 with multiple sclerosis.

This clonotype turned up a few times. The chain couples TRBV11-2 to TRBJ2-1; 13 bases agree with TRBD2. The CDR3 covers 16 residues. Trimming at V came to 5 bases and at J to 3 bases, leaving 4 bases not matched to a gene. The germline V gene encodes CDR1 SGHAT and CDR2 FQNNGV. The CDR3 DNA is TGTGCCAGCAGCGCTCGGACTAGCGGGAGCTACAATGAGCAGTTCTTC. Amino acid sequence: CASSARTSGSYNEQFF.

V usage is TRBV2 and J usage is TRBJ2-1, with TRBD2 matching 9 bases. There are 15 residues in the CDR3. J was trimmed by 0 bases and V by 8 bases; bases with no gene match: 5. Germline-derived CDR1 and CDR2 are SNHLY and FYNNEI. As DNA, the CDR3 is TGTGCCAGCCTAGCGGGGCGGAGCTCCTACAATGAGCAGTTCTTC. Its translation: CASLAGRSSYNEQFF.

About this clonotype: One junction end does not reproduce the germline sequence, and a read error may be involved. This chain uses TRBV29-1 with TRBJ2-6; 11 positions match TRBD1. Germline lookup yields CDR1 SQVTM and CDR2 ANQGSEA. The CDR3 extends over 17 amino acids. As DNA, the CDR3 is TGCAGCGTTGAAGCCCGCGGGACAGGGGGTGGGGCCAACGTCCGGACTTTC. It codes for CSVEARGTGGGANVRTF. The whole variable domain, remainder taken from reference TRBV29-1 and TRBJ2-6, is SAVISQKPSRDICQRGTSLTIQCQVDSQVTMMFWYRQQPGQSLTLIATANQGSEATYESGFVIDKFPISRPNLTFSTLTVSNMSPEDSSIYLCSVEARGTGGGANVRTFGAGSRLTVL.

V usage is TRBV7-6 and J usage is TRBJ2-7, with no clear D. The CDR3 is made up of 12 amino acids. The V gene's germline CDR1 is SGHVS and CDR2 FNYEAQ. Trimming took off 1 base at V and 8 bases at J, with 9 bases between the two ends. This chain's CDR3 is CASSLDLSKQYF. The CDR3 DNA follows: TGTGCCAGCAGCTTAGACCTCAGCAAGCAGTACTTC.

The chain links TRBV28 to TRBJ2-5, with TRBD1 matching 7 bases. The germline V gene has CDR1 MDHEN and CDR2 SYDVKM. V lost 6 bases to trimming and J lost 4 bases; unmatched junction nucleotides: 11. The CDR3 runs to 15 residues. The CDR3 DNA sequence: TGTGCCAGCAGACCCTCTGACAGGGTTTCAGAGACCCAGTACTTC. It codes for CASRPSDRVSETQYF. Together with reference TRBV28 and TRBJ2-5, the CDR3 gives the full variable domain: DVKVTQSSRYLVKRTGEKVFLECVQDMDHENMFWYRQDPGLGLRLIYFSYDVKMKEKGDIPEGYSVSREKKERFSLILESASTNQTSMYLCASRPSDRVSETQYFGPGTRLLVL.

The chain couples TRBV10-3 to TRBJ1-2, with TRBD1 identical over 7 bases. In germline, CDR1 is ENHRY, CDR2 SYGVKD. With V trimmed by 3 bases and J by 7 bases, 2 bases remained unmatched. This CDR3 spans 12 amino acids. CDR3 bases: TGTGCCATCAGTGACAGGGGGTGTGGCTACACCTTC. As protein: CAISDRGCGYTF.

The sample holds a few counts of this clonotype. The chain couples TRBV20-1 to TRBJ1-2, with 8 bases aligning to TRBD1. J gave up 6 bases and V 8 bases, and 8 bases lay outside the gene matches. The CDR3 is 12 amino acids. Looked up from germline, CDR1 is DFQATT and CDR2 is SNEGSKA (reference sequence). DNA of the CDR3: TGCAGTCTACAATCGACAGGGGATGGCTACACCTTC. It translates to CSLQSTGDGYTF.

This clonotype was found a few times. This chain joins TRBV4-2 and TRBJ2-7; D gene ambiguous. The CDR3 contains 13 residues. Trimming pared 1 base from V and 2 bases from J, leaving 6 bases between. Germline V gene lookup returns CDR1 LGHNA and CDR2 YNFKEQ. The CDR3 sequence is CASSQVLAYEQYF. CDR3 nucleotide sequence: TGTGCCAGCAGCCAAGTCCTCGCCTACGAGCAGTACTTC.

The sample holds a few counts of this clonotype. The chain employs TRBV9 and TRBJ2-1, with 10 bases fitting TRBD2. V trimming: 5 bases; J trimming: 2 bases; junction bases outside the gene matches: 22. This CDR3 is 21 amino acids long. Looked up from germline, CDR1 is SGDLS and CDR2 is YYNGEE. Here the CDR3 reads CASSAKLAGVPAVFAYNEQFF. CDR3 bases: TGTGCCAGCAGTGCGAAGCTAGCGGGAGTCCCTGCTGTTTTTGCCTACAATGAGCAGTTCTTC.